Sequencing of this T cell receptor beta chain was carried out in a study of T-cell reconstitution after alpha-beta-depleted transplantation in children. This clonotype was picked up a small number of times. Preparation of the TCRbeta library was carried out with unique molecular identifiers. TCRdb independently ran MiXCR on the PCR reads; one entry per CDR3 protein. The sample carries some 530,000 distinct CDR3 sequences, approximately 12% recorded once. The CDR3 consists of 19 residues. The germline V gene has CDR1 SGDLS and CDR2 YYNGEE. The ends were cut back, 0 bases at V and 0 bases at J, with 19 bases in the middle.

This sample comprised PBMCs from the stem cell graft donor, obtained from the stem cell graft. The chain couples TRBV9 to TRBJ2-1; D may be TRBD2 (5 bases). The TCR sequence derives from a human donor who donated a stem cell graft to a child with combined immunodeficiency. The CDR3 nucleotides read TGTGCCAGCAGCGTAGTAGGGAGAGGTGCTGAGAGCTCCTACAATGAGCAGTTCTTC. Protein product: CASSVVGRGAESSYNEQFF.